This T cell receptor beta chain was recorded in a study of identical twins (dated by TCRdb to between 2015 and 2016). For the wider study: To test whether fetal clonotypes persist, this study deep-sequenced TCR alpha and beta repertoires from monozygotic twins, from unrelated adults of various ages, and from cord blood. To rule out contamination, the twin experiments were replicated at different times with different library preparation protocols.

Concerning this clonotype itself: This receptor's antigen is unknown. Base qualities were left out, and no much larger clone turns up one base away.

Results the study describes overall, beyond this receptor: Fewer insertions were carried by abundant cord blood beta clonotypes, a similar but weaker trend appeared in young adult naive repertoires, and no such trend appeared in memory repertoires. In beta out-of-frame sequences, excess twin sharing was weaker, because having fewer shared sequences lowered the signal-to-noise ratio. Because the same donors could not be followed over many years, the conclusions depended on cross-sectional statistical analysis. Compared with coincidental sharing between unrelated individuals, an excess of low generation-probability sequences was observed among out-of-frame TCR alpha sequences shared between twins. Out-of-frame TCR alpha sharing in monozygotic twins was systematically underestimated by recombination models, whereas sharing between unrelated individuals was in agreement with the recombination models. Zero-insertion analyses could be partly confounded by invariant T cells such as MAIT and iNKT, though diverse VJ usage argued against such confounding for most clonotypes.

Libraries were built with 5' RACE. TCRdb names Illumina HiSeq 2000 as the instrument used. Template switching introduced a universal primer binding site; the final cDNA contained a unique molecular identifier, enabling accurate counting of TCR cDNA molecules. Specific primers in the conserved constant-segment region were used to synthesize first-strand cDNA for the TCR alpha and beta chains. To control for contamination, every cDNA library was double barcoded, receiving both a SMART-Mk sample barcode and Illumina barcodes. Two successive PCR steps introduced TruSeq adapter sequences along with Illumina sample barcodes. Sequencing of the TCR alpha and beta cDNA libraries was done on the Illumina HiSeq platform using custom primers. In the original analysis: Unique molecular identifiers were extracted from raw reads with MiGEC, and CDR3 positions were determined with MiXCR. For each individual, recombination models were inferred using an EM algorithm with the repgenHMM and IGoR tools. The analysis of shared clonotypes was done with the tcR package in R, with sharing normalized by the product of cloneset sizes. To study raw recombination free of thymic and clonal selection effects, out-of-frame nonproductive sequences were analyzed. The raw public reads went through TCRdb reprocessing: fastp at Q25, MiXCR clone calling, in-frame beta chains kept. All rows with the same CDR3 protein become a single entry with the most common DNA and genes. The V and J calls come from TCRdb's annotation, not from the publication. Recorded for this sample are 700,000 or so distinct CDR3 sequences; about 20% of them occurred a single time. Of the sample, around 4.5% falls within the top ten clones.

From its cysteine to its phenylalanine, the CDR3 spans 15 amino acids. Here the CDR3 DNA is all that survives: 45 bases in frame from base 1. V has 2 bases trimmed and J has 1 base trimmed; junction bases matching no gene number 3. CDR1 is given as SGHRS and CDR2 as YFSETQ, both from the germline V gene. Only healthy Caucasian donors were included. The twin cohort comprised three pairs of female monozygotic twins, all aged roughly 18 to 30 years. Peripheral blood mononuclear cells were used as the source from which RNA for TCR libraries was isolated. This sample also belongs to another study, concerning T cells expressing NK-cell markers. The second source states: TCR beta-chain repertoires were profiled in sorted CD3+CD56+NKG2C+, CD3+CD56+NKG2C- and CD3+CD56-NKG2C+ T-cell subsets from several donors. Of the eight sequenced donors, seven were found to be HCMV-seropositive and one was found to be HCMV-seronegative. To restrict sorting to alphabetaTCR-expressing T cells, an anti-gammadeltaTCR antibody was added in several experiments. In roughly six donors, the dominant CD3+CD56+NKG2C+ clonotypes were among the top 10 CD8+ clonotypes and accounted for about 1.0-7.5% of CD8+ T cells. Those dominant clonotypes were again the most abundant among CD3+CD56-NKG2C+ cells in several donors, at roughly 28.3-60.1%. It remained unclear whether the expanded NKG2C-expressing T cell clones were specific for HCMV antigens. The eight sequenced donors were randomly selected healthy volunteers, three men and five women. HCMV serostatus was determined by detecting HCMV-specific IgG in serum with a commercial ELISA kit. For roughly six donors, bulk peripheral blood T-cell repertoires were additionally sequenced from unsorted PBMC. Reads were demultiplexed and grouped by UMI with MIGEC, and clonotypes were assembled and quantified with MiTCR. Only TCR cDNA sequences supported by at least two reads were kept to exclude erroneous sequences. The tcR package was used for downstream repertoire analysis, with clonotypes matched between fractions based on CDR3 nucleotide sequence plus V segment. Antigen specificity was annotated against VDJdb with VDJmatch, allowing one amino acid substitution in CDR3.

The receptor comes from a woman between 18 and 30 years old in good health. Here the chain combines TRBV5-1 and TRBJ2-5, with 9 bases matching TRBD2. Sequencing was performed on PBMCs. The CDR3 is CASSLRLAAQETQYF. Read as DNA, the sequence is TGCGCCAGCAGCTTACGACTAGCGGCCCAAGAGACCCAGTACTTC.